This T cell receptor (beta chain) stems from a study of shared clonotypes between healthy human individuals. Study-level background: There were three CD4 naive, three CD4 memory, two CD8 naive and one CD8 memory plates per donor.

Using immunoSEQ multiplex PCR, the repertoire was profiled, and TCRdb retains in-frame clones only, with some absent. In the table there are nearly 2 million clones, about 95% of which are singletons. Naive CD8 cells lacked CD45RO and underwent positive selection for CCR7, leaving out terminally differentiated effector memory CD45RA+ cells. This clone was seen just once. This receptor was identified in a man between 18 and 29 years old in good health. Sequencing input: naive CD8+ T cells sorted from blood.

In DNA form, the CDR3 reads TGTGCCAGCAGCGATAGGGTTAGGGGTTACAATGAGCAGTTCTTC. Protein product: CASSDRVRGYNEQFF. This chain connects TRBV7-9 to TRBJ2-1; the D gene is possibly TRBD1 (5 bases). With 5 bases removed from V and 4 bases from J, the gap between germline ends came to 15 bases. Per the germline V gene, CDR1 is SEHNR and CDR2 is FQNEAQ (reference sequence). This CDR3 is built from 15 residues.